A selection of T cell receptor beta chains follows, all from one sample in a study of blood T cell repertoires in COVID-19. Measured with immunoSEQ multiplex PCR; TCRdb has only the in-frame clones, and not every one. The data contain about 35,000 clones, approximately 89% of them singletons. Input material: peripheral blood. Receptor source: a man over 45 with active COVID-19. Each CDR3 is given with its conserved first and last residue. The order of the fields is J gene, V gene, D gene, clone size, CDR3 protein, CDR3 DNA. The D gene is left open where the match is weak. A clone size is listed for some rows: how often the clone was seen (once, few, many), or a class if it is expanded.

J: TRBJ1-2; V: TRBV6-5; D: TRBD1; size: -; CDR3: CASSPPGTAYGYTF; DNA: TGTGCCAGCAGTCCCCCCGGGACAGCCTATGGCTACACCTTC
J: TRBJ1-6; V: TRBV3-1/TRBV3-2; D: -; size: -; CDR3: CASSLGVGSPLHF; DNA: TGTGCCAGCAGCCTCGGGGTAGGTTCACCCCTCCACTTT
J: TRBJ2-3; V: TRBV29-1; D: -; size: once; CDR3: CSVWRRATDTQYF; DNA: TGCAGCGTTTGGAGGAGGGCCACAGATACGCAGTATTTT
J: TRBJ2-3; V: TRBV4-3; D: -; size: -; CDR3: CASSQDPPGSPDTQYF; DNA: TGCGCCAGCAGCCAAGACCCCCCGGGGTCCCCAGATACGCAGTATTTT
J: TRBJ2-3; V: TRBV6-2/TRBV6-3; D: -; size: -; CDR3: CASSRLAPGTDTQYF; DNA: TGTGCCAGCAGTCGACTCGCGCCGGGCACAGATACGCAGTATTTT
J: TRBJ2-3; V: TRBV2; D: -; size: -; CDR3: CASSREADTQYF; DNA: TGTGCCAGCAGTCGCGAAGCGGATACGCAGTATTTT
J: TRBJ2-3; V: TRBV11-2; D: TRBD1; size: -; CDR3: CASSFFLGQGPNTDTQYF; DNA: TGTGCCAGCAGCTTTTTTTTGGGACAGGGCCCGAACACAGATACGCAGTATTTT
J: TRBJ2-7; V: TRBV19; D: -; size: -; CDR3: CASIPPHWDPNRVSTYEQYF; DNA: TGTGCCAGTATCCCCCCCCACTGGGACCCAAACAGGGTGTCGACCTACGAGCAGTACTTC
J: TRBJ2-7; V: TRBV6-2/TRBV6-3; D: -; size: -; CDR3: CASSPPRGAYEQYF; DNA: TGTGCCAGCAGTCCACCCAGGGGCGCCTACGAGCAGTACTTC
J: TRBJ1-1; V: TRBV10-3; D: TRBD1; size: once; CDR3: CASNRGRDTEAFF; DNA: TGTGCCAGTAACAGGGGGAGAGACACTGAAGCTTTCTTT
J: TRBJ2-3; V: TRBV6-5; D: -; size: -; CDR3: CASSLQGSYTDTQYF; DNA: TGTGCCAGCAGTTTACAGGGATCCTACACAGATACGCAGTATTTT
J: TRBJ2-1; V: TRBV7-3; D: TRBD2; size: -; CDR3: CASSLQSGAYNEQFF; DNA: TGTGCCAGCAGCTTACAAAGCGGGGCATACAATGAGCAGTTCTTC
J: TRBJ2-2; V: TRBV9; D: -; size: -; CDR3: CASSVNPMNTGELFF; DNA: TGTGCCAGCAGCGTAAACCCTATGAACACCGGGGAGCTGTTTTTT
J: TRBJ2-2; V: TRBV7-2; D: -; size: -; CDR3: CASSLVLDTGELFF; DNA: TGTGCCAGCAGCTTAGTGCTAGACACCGGGGAGCTGTTTTTT
J: TRBJ2-7; V: TRBV4-1; D: TRBD1; size: -; CDR3: CASSYPGQGRHEQYF; DNA: TGCGCCAGCAGCTACCCGGGACAGGGGAGGCACGAGCAGTACTTC
J: TRBJ2-5; V: TRBV15; D: TRBD1; size: -; CDR3: CATSRDRTGGETQYF; DNA: TGTGCCACCAGCAGAGATAGAACAGGGGGAGAGACCCAGTACTTC
J: TRBJ1-6; V: TRBV9; D: TRBD1; size: -; CDR3: CASSVGGGQGSPLHF; DNA: TGTGCCAGCAGCGTAGGCGGGGGACAGGGATCACCCCTCCACTTT
J: TRBJ2-1; V: TRBV11-2; D: TRBD1; size: few; CDR3: CASSPRGTRLSNEQFF; DNA: TGTGCCAGCAGCCCCAGGGGGACACGTCTTTCAAATGAGCAGTTCTTC
J: TRBJ1-5; V: TRBV2; D: -; size: -; CDR3: CASSERGWGGSNQPQHF; DNA: TGTGCCAGCAGTGAGAGGGGCTGGGGGGGTAGCAATCAGCCCCAGCATTTT
J: TRBJ2-7; V: TRBV3-1/TRBV3-2; D: -; size: -; CDR3: CASSPGQYEQYF; DNA: TGTGCCAGCAGTCCGGGACAATACGAGCAGTACTTC
J: TRBJ1-6; V: TRBV19; D: -; size: -; CDR3: CASSPGLSYNSPLHF; DNA: TGTGCCAGCAGCCCAGGGCTCTCCTATAATTCACCCCTCCACTTT
J: TRBJ2-2; V: TRBV6-4; D: -; size: -; CDR3: CASSPSGDLTNTGELFF; DNA: TGTGCCAGCTCGCCTTCGGGGGACCTAACGAACACCGGGGAGCTGTTTTTT
J: TRBJ2-1; V: TRBV9; D: -; size: -; CDR3: CASSVGVDSYNEQFF; DNA: TGTGCCAGCAGCGTAGGCGTAGACTCCTACAATGAGCAGTTCTTC
J: TRBJ1-2; V: TRBV12-3/TRBV12-4; D: -; size: -; CDR3: CASSLEGYYGYTF; DNA: TGTGCCAGCAGTTTAGAGGGGTACTATGGCTACACCTTC
J: TRBJ2-7; V: TRBV7-9; D: -; size: -; CDR3: CASSPYSGSYEQYF; DNA: TGTGCCAGCAGCCCCTATAGCGGCTCCTACGAGCAGTACTTC
J: TRBJ2-7; V: TRBV30; D: TRBD1; size: -; CDR3: CAWNRGPYEQYF; DNA: TGTGCCTGGAACAGGGGTCCCTACGAGCAGTACTTC
J: TRBJ2-7; V: TRBV10-3; D: TRBD2; size: once; CDR3: CAISMTSGRAYEQYF; DNA: TGTGCCATCAGCATGACTAGCGGGAGGGCCTACGAGCAGTACTTC
J: TRBJ1-3; V: TRBV11-2; D: -; size: -; CDR3: CASSPSKGGNTIYF; DNA: TGTGCCAGCAGCCCCTCGAAGGGGGGAAACACCATATATTTT
J: TRBJ2-7; V: TRBV2; D: -; size: -; CDR3: CASNMRSIEQYF; DNA: TGTGCCAGCAATATGCGATCCATCGAGCAGTACTTC
J: TRBJ1-6; V: TRBV18; D: TRBD1; size: once; CDR3: CASSPRDSWNSPLHF; DNA: TGTGCCAGCTCACCAAGGGACAGTTGGAATTCACCCCTCCACTTT
J: TRBJ2-3; V: TRBV19; D: TRBD2; size: -; CDR3: CASASYSGKATDTQYF; DNA: TGTGCCAGTGCTTCCTATAGCGGGAAGGCGACAGATACGCAGTATTTT
J: TRBJ2-3; V: TRBV5-4; D: -; size: -; CDR3: CASSWGQNEDTQYF; DNA: TGTGCCAGCAGCTGGGGGCAGAACGAAGATACGCAGTATTTT
J: TRBJ2-1; V: TRBV5-4; D: -; size: -; CDR3: CASSSPGTGGNEQFF; DNA: TGTGCCAGCAGCTCGCCGGGGACCGGGGGAAATGAGCAGTTCTTC
J: TRBJ1-1; V: TRBV3-1/TRBV3-2; D: TRBD1; size: -; CDR3: CASSPYRDRGPEAFF; DNA: TGTGCCAGCAGCCCGTATAGGGACAGGGGGCCCGAAGCTTTCTTT
J: TRBJ2-1; V: TRBV7-3; D: -; size: -; CDR3: CASSLGGSDYNEQFF; DNA: TGTGCCAGCAGCTTAGGGGGGAGCGACTACAATGAGCAGTTCTTC
J: TRBJ1-4; V: TRBV5-6; D: TRBD1; size: -; CDR3: CASSFRTGFATNEKLFF; DNA: TGTGCCAGCAGCTTTAGGACAGGCTTCGCAACTAATGAAAAACTGTTTTTT
J: TRBJ2-7; V: TRBV19; D: TRBD2; size: -; CDR3: CASSPGRAYEQYF; DNA: TGTGCCAGTAGTCCCGGGAGGGCCTACGAGCAGTACTTC
J: TRBJ1-4; V: TRBV10-3; D: TRBD1; size: -; CDR3: CAISESRDSNEKLFF; DNA: TGTGCCATCAGTGAGTCACGGGACAGTAATGAAAAACTGTTTTTT
J: TRBJ2-6; V: TRBV5-4; D: -; size: once; CDR3: CASSPREDGANVLTF; DNA: TGTGCCAGCAGCCCGAGGGAGGATGGGGCCAACGTCCTGACTTTC
J: TRBJ2-5; V: TRBV6-2/TRBV6-3; D: -; size: -; CDR3: CASSRLQETQYF; DNA: TGTGCCAGCAGTAGACTACAAGAGACCCAGTACTTC
J: TRBJ2-4; V: TRBV18; D: -; size: -; CDR3: CASSAAPLAKNIQYF; DNA: TGTGCCAGCTCAGCGGCACCCCTAGCCAAAAACATTCAGTACTTC
J: TRBJ1-1; V: TRBV19; D: TRBD1; size: -; CDR3: CASRVGTERNTEAFF; DNA: TGTGCCAGTAGGGTGGGGACAGAAAGGAACACTGAAGCTTTCTTT
J: TRBJ1-2; V: TRBV3-1/TRBV3-2; D: -; size: -; CDR3: CASSQNRAGYTF; DNA: TGTGCCAGCAGCCAAAACAGGGCTGGCTACACCTTC
J: TRBJ2-5; V: TRBV4-1; D: TRBD2; size: -; CDR3: CASSQREFSGKDGETQYF; DNA: TGCGCCAGCAGCCAAAGAGAGTTTAGCGGGAAAGACGGAGAGACCCAGTACTTC
J: TRBJ1-2; V: TRBV7-2; D: -; size: -; CDR3: CASSLSRGMNYGYTF; DNA: TGTGCCAGCAGCTTATCGCGGGGAATGAACTATGGCTACACCTTC
J: TRBJ2-3; V: TRBV30; D: -; size: -; CDR3: CAWNLGGNGADTQYF; DNA: TGTGCCTGGAATCTAGGGGGTAATGGCGCAGATACGCAGTATTTT
J: TRBJ1-1; V: TRBV6-1; D: -; size: once; CDR3: CASSAGAGYTEAFF; DNA: TGTGCCAGCAGCGCAGGGGCCGGGTACACTGAAGCTTTCTTT
J: TRBJ2-1; V: TRBV9; D: -; size: -; CDR3: CASSVDLARRYNEQFF; DNA: TGTGCCAGCAGCGTAGATTTAGCCCGGAGGTACAATGAGCAGTTCTTC
J: TRBJ2-2; V: TRBV4-1; D: TRBD2; size: -; CDR3: CASSQDPGGSGELFF; DNA: TGCGCCAGCAGCCAAGATCCGGGAGGGTCCGGGGAGCTGTTTTTT